The source of this T cell receptor beta chain is a study of shared clonotypes between healthy human individuals (dated by TCRdb to about 2020). Broadly, across the study: The cohort comprised a couple of women and a few men aged 18 to 49 years. For each donor, three plates each were used for CD4 naive and CD4 memory, two plates were used for CD8 naive, and one plate was used for CD8 memory. To estimate repertoire size and how much clonotype sharing occurs between individuals, the study deeply sequenced the blood TCR repertoires of 5 or 6 healthy adults. To increase sequencing depth and limit assay-specific biases, different laboratories used diverse techniques to prepare libraries and sequence TCR repertoires. Each donor's leukapheresis produced roughly between roughly 0.85 and 9 billion PBMCs.

Only one count was recorded for this clone. No cognate antigen has been identified for it. No quality values exist for individual bases; no much larger clone is one base distant. CD8 naive samples were CD45RO-negative cells positively selected for CCR7, giving a CD45RA+CCR7+ population that excluded TemRA cells. The donors were healthy, HIV-negative adults who had no recently reported acute infections or vaccinations. Every donor was a Caucasian adult living in Nashville, Tennessee, USA. After blood collection by leukapheresis, PBMCs were isolated using Ficoll-Histopaque density gradient centrifugation and then cryopreserved in the vapor phase of liquid nitrogen. Analytical flow cytometry was used to check the purity and quantity of every magnetically sorted T cell population. Each sorted fraction had its genomic DNA isolated and then quantified by UV absorbance on a Nanodrop 2000c. Using the deep immunoSEQ assay, multiplex PCR amplified TCR CDR3 regions from genomic DNA. Genomic DNA extracted from each cell subset was distributed evenly over all wells of several immunoSEQ 96-well plates, and each plate served as one replicate. For sorted subsets, each replicate PCR was loaded with about 0.2 ug genomic DNA, equivalent to 32,000 or so T cell genomes. The purified libraries were quantified using a Qubit 3.0 fluorometer, sized with a Bioanalyzer 2100, and then quantified again using the KAPA Library Quantification kit. Every immunoSEQ 96-well plate was sequenced on a dedicated single-read 150-cycle Illumina NextSeq 550 flow cell. Per the authors' processing: The immunoSEQ output contained only junctional sequences without quality scores, so filtering could not match that applied to full-length reads. Sequences were annotated with PyIR, a Python wrapper for IgBLAST v1.9, using IMGT germline references to assign V/J genes and CDR3. Reads with weak V/J assignments (E-value above 1e-6), missing CDR3, stop codons, out-of-frame junctions, or ambiguous translated residues were removed. V3J clonotypes were defined as sequences sharing the same inferred V gene, J gene, and CDR3 amino acid sequence. Percentage overlap between repertoires was calculated by dividing the number of shared unique clonotypes by the size of the smaller repertoire. Richness of each repertoire was evaluated using RTK rarefaction, the Chao1 estimator, and Recon v2.1 estimates of unobserved clonotypes. OLGA was used to compute generation probabilities for all TCRbeta clonotypes that the gDNA method yielded from a few donors. Imported from immuneACCESS, the table was reduced by TCRdb to in-frame sequences with V and J called. These copies leave out some clones; in studies compared against another copy, an unresolved V gene accounts for under half, and the cause of the remainder is not known. The V and J calls and the clone size are those of that table, but D and trimming were determined from the DNA. In this sample the table shows around 1.9 million clones, 90% to 95% of which occur a single time. 1.5% to 2% of the sample comes from the top ten.

Overall study results and their limits: Sampling was limited to blood, and TCR repertoires in tissue likely differ from TCR repertoires in blood. Clonotypes shared by all four sorted-subset donors showed higher generation probabilities than non-shared clonotypes. Based on pairwise subsampling, the degree of clonotype sharing among donors was expected to be affected by sequencing depth. The genetic and exposure-history diversity represented was limited by the small number of donors. Sharing across a handful of donors was observed for 5% to 6.5% of naive CD4, 3.5% of naive CD8, over 2% of memory CD4, and roughly 0.4% of memory CD8 clonotypes. Naive subsets generally had larger estimated clonotype richness than memory subsets. Rarefaction of sorted-subset datasets indicated incomplete sequencing despite the large sequencing depth.

The cysteine opens and the phenylalanine closes a CDR3 of 17 amino acids. Of the read, only the CDR3 DNA is kept; its 51 bases are in frame from base 1. The V end loses 3 bases and the J end loses 0 bases, and a stretch of 16 bases separates them. The germline V gene yields ENHRY for CDR1 and SYGVKD for CDR2. The sample comprised naive CD8+ T cells from PBMCs. The sample's cell subset or site label is to be understood as: CD45RA+CCR7+. In this chain, TRBV10-3 is recombined with TRBJ2-3; the D gene could be TRBD1 or TRBD2, each one agreeing over 5 bases. The sequence was collected from a man between 18 and 29 years old in good health. Some clones in this sample may be carry-over from other donors' samples. The CDR3 corresponds to CAISDTGGGDSTDTQYF. The nucleotide sequence reads as follows: TGTGCCATCAGTGACACCGGTGGGGGAGATAGCACAGATACGCAGTATTTT.